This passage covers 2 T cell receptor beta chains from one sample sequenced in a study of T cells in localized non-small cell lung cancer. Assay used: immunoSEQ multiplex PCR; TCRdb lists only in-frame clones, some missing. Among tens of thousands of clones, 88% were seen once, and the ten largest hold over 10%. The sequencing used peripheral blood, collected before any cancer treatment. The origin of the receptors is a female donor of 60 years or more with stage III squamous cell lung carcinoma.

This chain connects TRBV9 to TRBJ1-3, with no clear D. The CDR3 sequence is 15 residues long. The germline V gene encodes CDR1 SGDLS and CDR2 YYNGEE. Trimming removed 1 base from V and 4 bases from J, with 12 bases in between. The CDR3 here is CASSVSEKAGNTIYF. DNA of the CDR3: TGTGCCAGCAGCGTATCGGAAAAGGCAGGAAACACCATATATTTT.

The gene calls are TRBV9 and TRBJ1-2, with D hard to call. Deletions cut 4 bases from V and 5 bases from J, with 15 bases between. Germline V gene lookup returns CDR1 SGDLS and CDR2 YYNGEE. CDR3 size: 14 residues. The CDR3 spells CASSPGIEEYGYTF. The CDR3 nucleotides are TGTGCCAGCAGCCCCGGGATAGAGGAGTATGGCTACACCTTC. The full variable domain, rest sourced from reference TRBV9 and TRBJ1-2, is DSGVTQTPKHLITATGQRVTLRCSPRSGDLSVYWYQQSLDQGLQFLIQYYNGEERAKGNILERFSAQQFPDLHSELNLSSLELGDSALYFCASSPGIEEYGYTFGSGTRLTVV.